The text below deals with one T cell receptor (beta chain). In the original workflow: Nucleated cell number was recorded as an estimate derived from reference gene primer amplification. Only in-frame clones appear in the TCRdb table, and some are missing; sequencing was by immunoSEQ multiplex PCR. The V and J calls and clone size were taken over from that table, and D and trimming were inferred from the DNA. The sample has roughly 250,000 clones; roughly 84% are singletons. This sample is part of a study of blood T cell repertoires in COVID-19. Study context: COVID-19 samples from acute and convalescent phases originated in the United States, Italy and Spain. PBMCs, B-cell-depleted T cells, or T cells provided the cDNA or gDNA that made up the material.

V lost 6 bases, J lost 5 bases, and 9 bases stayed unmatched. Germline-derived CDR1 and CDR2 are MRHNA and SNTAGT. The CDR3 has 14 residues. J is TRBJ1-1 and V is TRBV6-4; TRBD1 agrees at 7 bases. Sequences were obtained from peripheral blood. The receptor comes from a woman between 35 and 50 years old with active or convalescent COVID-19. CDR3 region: CASRPSQGSTEAFF. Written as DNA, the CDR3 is TGTGCCAGCAGGCCTTCACAGGGGTCGACTGAAGCTTTCTTT.